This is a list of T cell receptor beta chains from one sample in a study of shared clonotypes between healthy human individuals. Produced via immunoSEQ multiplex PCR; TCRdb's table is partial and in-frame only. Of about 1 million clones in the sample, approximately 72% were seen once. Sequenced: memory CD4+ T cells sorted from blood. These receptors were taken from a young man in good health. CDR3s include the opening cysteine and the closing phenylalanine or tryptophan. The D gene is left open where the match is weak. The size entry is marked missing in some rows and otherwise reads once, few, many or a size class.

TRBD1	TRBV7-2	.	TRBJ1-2	TGTGCCAGCAGCCCTCAGGGGGCGGTTTCCGTTGGCGGCTACACCTTC	CASSPQGAVSVGGYTF
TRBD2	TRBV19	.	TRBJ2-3	TGTGCCAGTAGTGATCGGACTAGCGGGAGGACAGATACGCAGTATTTT	CASSDRTSGRTDTQYF
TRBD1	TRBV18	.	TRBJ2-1	TGTGCCAGCTCAATCCCCAGGGGGCCCAGGCGGGGTGAGCAGTTCTTC	CASSIPRGPRRGEQFF
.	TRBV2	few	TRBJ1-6	TGTGCCAGCAGTGACACCCTCCTTCGTAATAATTCACCCCTCCACTTT	CASSDTLLRNNSPLHF
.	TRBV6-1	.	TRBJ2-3	TGTGCCAGCAGTGGCGCGGGGAAGACACGATCATTAAGAGGAGATACGCAGTATTTT	CASSGAGKTRSLRGDTQYF
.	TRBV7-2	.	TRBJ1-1	TGTGCCAGCAGTCAGGTCGGGTCCGAAGCTTTCTTT	CASSQVGSEAFF
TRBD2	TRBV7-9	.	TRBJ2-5	TGTGCCAGCAGCTTGAAGGGAGGGGAGACCCAGTACTTC	CASSLKGGETQYF
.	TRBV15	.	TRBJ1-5	TGTGCCACCAGCACCGGCAGCAATCAGCCCCAGCATTTT	CATSTGSNQPQHF
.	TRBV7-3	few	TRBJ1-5	TGTGCCAGCAGCTTAATTTCGGGAATTACCAATCAGCCCCAGCATTTT	CASSLISGITNQPQHF
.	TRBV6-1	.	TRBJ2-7	TGTGCCAGCAGCCCAGGACAGTCCTACGAGCAGTACTTC	CASSPGQSYEQYF
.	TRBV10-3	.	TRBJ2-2	TGTGGCGCAAGGGACGGCAACACCGGGGAGCTGTTTTTT	CGARDGNTGELFF
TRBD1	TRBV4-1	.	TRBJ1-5	TGCGCCAGCAGCCAGCCGGGACAGGGCAATCAGCCCCAGCATTTT	CASSQPGQGNQPQHF
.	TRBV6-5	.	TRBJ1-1	TGTGCCAGCAGTACCGGTGGGAGCACTGAAGCTTTCTTT	CASSTGGSTEAFF
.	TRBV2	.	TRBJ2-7	TGTGCCAGCAGCACATTCTCTAGCGACTACGAGCAGTACTTC	CASSTFSSDYEQYF
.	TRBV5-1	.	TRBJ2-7	TGCGCCAGCAGCTTGGGAGGGGCAGGGCTAAACGAGCAGTACTTC	CASSLGGAGLNEQYF
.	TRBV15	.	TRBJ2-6	TGTGCCACCAGCAGCCAGCCCTCTGGGGCCAACGTCCTGACTTTC	CATSSQPSGANVLTF
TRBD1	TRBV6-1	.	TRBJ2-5	TGTGCCAGCAGTGGAACCCCCCAGGGGGTCTTGGAGACCCAGTACTTC	CASSGTPQGVLETQYF
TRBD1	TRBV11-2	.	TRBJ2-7	TGTGCCAGCAGCTTAGGCGACAGGGGAGCCTACGAGCAGTACTTC	CASSLGDRGAYEQYF
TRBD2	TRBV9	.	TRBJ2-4	TGTGCCAGCAGCGCGGGACTAGCTCCCAAAAACATTCAGTACTTC	CASSAGLAPKNIQYF
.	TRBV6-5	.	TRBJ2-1	TGTGCCAGCAGTTTCCCGAGGGGGGCTGGGTTCAATGAGCAGTTCTTC	CASSFPRGAGFNEQFF
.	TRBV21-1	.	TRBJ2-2	TGTGCCAGCTACAGGGGAATCGGGGAGCTGTTTTTT	CASYRGIGELFF
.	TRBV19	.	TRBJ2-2	TGTGCCAGTAGTATGGGGACAAGTCGCTTTTGGACCGGGGAGCTGTTTTTT	CASSMGTSRFWTGELFF
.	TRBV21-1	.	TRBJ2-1	TGTGCCAGCAGCAAAGCGAGGAGGGAGGGCCGCAGTGAGCAGTTCTTC	CASSKARREGRSEQFF
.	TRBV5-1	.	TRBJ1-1	TGCGCCAGCAGCTTGGGACGAAACACTGAAGCTTTCTTT	CASSLGRNTEAFF
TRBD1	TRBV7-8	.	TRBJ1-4	TGTGCCAGCAGCCCGCGGGAGTCTGGGACAGGGGGCTTCGGTGAAAAACTGTTTTTT	CASSPRESGTGGFGEKLFF
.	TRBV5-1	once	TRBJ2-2	TGCGCCAGCAGCTGGGAGCGGGTCGCCGGGGAGCTGTTTTTT	CASSWERVAGELFF
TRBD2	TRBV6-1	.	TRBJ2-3	TGTGCCAGCATCCTAGCGGGGGGCGGTACGCAGTATTTT	CASILAGGGTQYF
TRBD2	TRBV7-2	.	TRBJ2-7	TGTGCCAGCAGCTTATCAGCGGGAATCTACGAGCAGTACTTC	CASSLSAGIYEQYF
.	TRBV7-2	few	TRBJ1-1	TGTGCCAGCAGCGTACGGACAGAAGCTTTCTTT	CASSVRTEAFF
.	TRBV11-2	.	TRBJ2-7	TGTGCCAGCAGCTTAGATAGGACAGCTCGGGAGCAGTACTTC	CASSLDRTAREQYF
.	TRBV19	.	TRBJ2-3	TGTGCCAGTACTCGGGCCCCCAGGGATACGCAGTATTTT	CASTRAPRDTQYF
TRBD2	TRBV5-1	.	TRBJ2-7	TGCGCCAGCAGCACCGGACTAGCGGACTTCTCCGAGCAGTACTTC	CASSTGLADFSEQYF
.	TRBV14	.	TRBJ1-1	TGTGCCAGCAGCTCGAACCTAAACACTGAAGCTTTCTTT	CASSSNLNTEAFF